This TCR beta chain was recorded in a study of blood T cell repertoires in COVID-19. In the study overall: Samples came from the United States, Italy and Spain, spanning acute and convalescent COVID-19. Sources were T cells, B-cell-depleted T cells, or PBMCs; the material itself was cDNA or gDNA.

Original data processing: Amplification with reference gene primers provided the estimates of nucleated cell counts. Method: immunoSEQ multiplex PCR; TCRdb's copy keeps in-frame clones and lacks some. Clonal size and the V and J genes are those of that table, whereas D and trimming came from the DNA. The data show over 350,000 clones, with 86% seen just once and 1.4% to 1.5% held by the top ten. The germline V and J ends were trimmed by 4 bases and 2 bases, with 6 bases remaining between them. The V gene's germline CDR1 is SGHAT and CDR2 FQNNGV. The CDR3 consists of 13 residues. The genes are TRBV11-2 and TRBJ2-1; D not resolved. The TCR sequence derives from a woman in her 30s with active or convalescent COVID-19. The sequenced material came from peripheral blood. The chain's CDR3 is CASSSLPYNEQFF. The CDR3 DNA follows: TGTGCCAGCAGCTCCCTCCCCTACAATGAGCAGTTCTTC.